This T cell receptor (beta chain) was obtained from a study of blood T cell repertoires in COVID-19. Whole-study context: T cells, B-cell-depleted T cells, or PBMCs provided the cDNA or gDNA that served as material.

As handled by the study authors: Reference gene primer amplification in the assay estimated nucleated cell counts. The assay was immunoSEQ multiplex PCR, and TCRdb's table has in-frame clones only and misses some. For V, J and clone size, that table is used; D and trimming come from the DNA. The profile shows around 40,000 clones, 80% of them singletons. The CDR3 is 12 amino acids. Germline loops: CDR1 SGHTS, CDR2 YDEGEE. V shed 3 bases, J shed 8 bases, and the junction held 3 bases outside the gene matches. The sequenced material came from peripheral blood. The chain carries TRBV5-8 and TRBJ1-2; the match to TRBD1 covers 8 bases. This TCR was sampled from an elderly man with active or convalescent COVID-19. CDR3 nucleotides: TGTGCCAGCAGCTCCAGGGGGCGAGGCTACACCTTC. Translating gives CASSSRGRGYTF.